Following are 18 T cell receptor beta chains from one sample sequenced in a study of technical replicates of blood from a few donors listed by TCRdb under 2017. Libraries came from the immunoSEQ multiplex PCR assay. TCRdb provides this immuneACCESS table in a form limited to in-frame rearrangements. Some clones are lacking; in checked studies, under half of them reflect an unresolved V gene, and why the rest are absent is not known. The sample table lists 70,000 to 80,000 clones, around 91% of them with a count of one. Under 0.4% of the sample belongs to the ten largest clones. The sample taken for sequencing was T cells isolated from PBMCs. All receptors come from a human donor in good health. Some clones in this sample may be carry-over from other donors' samples.

V and J are TRBV2 and TRBJ1-1; D possibly corresponds to TRBD1 (6 bases). CDR1 is SNHLY and CDR2 is FYNNEI in the germline V gene. This CDR3 has 14 residues. The V end was cut by 6 bases, the J end by 1 base, with 12 bases between. The DNA for the CDR3 is TGTGCCAGCAGAGGGACACGATGGAACACTGAAGCTTTCTTT. Its protein product is CASRGTRWNTEAFF.

About this clone: A read error may produce the germline difference seen at one junction end. V and J are TRBV6-1 and TRBJ2-2, with 7 bases fitting TRBD2. The germline V gene encodes CDR1 MNHNS and CDR2 SASEGT. The CDR3 extends over 13 amino acids. CDR3 DNA: TGCCCCGGGGGGAGGGCGAACACCGGGGAGCTGTTTTTT. It encodes CPGGRANTGELFF.

In this sample, this clone turned up once. V is TRBV2 and J is TRBJ2-2; D is uncertain. V was trimmed by 8 bases and J by 0 bases, leaving 4 bases between them. CDR1 is SNHLY and CDR2 is FYNNEI in the germline V gene. This CDR3 has 12 amino acids. CDR3 nucleotides: TGTGCCAGCGGAGCGAACACCGGGGAGCTGTTTTTT. This gives the protein CASGANTGELFF.

This clone has only one observation. CDR3 DNA: TGCGCCAGCAGCCAAGGATTAGGACTAGCGGGAGTTAGAGATACGCAGTATTTT. It encodes CASSQGLGLAGVRDTQYF. The J gene is TRBJ2-3, the V gene TRBV4-1, with TRBD2 matching 13 bases. The J segment lost 5 bases and the V segment lost 1 base, leaving 9 bases of the junction unmatched. This CDR3 region has 18 residues. Germline V gene lookup returns CDR1 MGHRA and CDR2 YSYEKL.

J is TRBJ1-1 and V is TRBV6-1; 8 bases are shared with TRBD1. Germline loops: CDR1 MNHNS, CDR2 SASEGT. The V and J ends lost 6 bases and 5 bases, in that order; junction bases with no gene match: 8. The CDR3 totals 14 residues. The CDR3 DNA is TGTGCCAGCAGCGATACCACAGGGGGTACTGAAGCTTTCTTT. Amino acids: CASSDTTGGTEAFF.

The chain is built from TRBV28 and TRBJ2-2, with a tentative D call TRBD1 (5 bases). The CDR3 covers 16 residues. V was cut by 0 bases and J by 1 base, with 9 bases left in between. The V gene's germline CDR1 is MDHEN and CDR2 SYDVKM. CDR3 protein: CASSLWVGQNTGELFF. CDR3 DNA: TGTGCCAGCAGTTTATGGGTCGGACAGAACACCGGGGAGCTGTTTTTT.

This chain joins TRBV29-1 and TRBJ2-3; the D gene is possibly TRBD2 (6 bases). V was shortened by 8 bases and J by 2 bases, with 17 bases between the two germline ends. The CDR3 loop spans 14 amino acids. Per the germline V gene, CDR1 is SQVTM and CDR2 is ANQGSEA. In nucleotides, the CDR3 is TGCAGCATCGACGGACTAACGTTCACAGATACGCAGTATTTT. Its translation is CSIDGLTFTDTQYF.

The chain combines TRBV5-5 with TRBJ2-5, with 7 bases identical to TRBD2. V gave up 0 bases and J gave up 5 bases; unmatched junction bases: 7. In germline, CDR1 is SGHKS, CDR2 YYEKEE (reference sequence). CDR3 length: 15 amino acids. The CDR3 nucleotides read TGTGCCAGCAGCTTGGTGGCGGGAGCGAGGGAGACCCAGTACTTC. Translation: CASSLVAGARETQYF.

The chain links TRBV30 to TRBJ2-5, with unresolved D. The CDR3 totals 13 residues. Deletions cut 0 bases from V and 5 bases from J, with 10 bases between. From germline, CDR1 is GTSNPN and CDR2 SVGIG (reference sequence). CDR3 protein: CAWSVSGRETQYF. The CDR3 DNA reads TGTGCCTGGAGTGTAAGTGGCAGGGAGACCCAGTACTTC.

This chain links TRBV5-4 with TRBJ2-3, with D hard to call. Germline values: CDR1 SGHNT, CDR2 YYREEE (reference sequence). The CDR3 runs to 13 residues. Trimming stripped 0 bases from V and 1 base from J, with 3 bases between. Here the CDR3 DNA reads TGTGCCAGCAGCTTGGGCGGCACAGATACGCAGTATTTT. It is translated as CASSLGGTDTQYF.

The CDR3 reads CASSLEIRGSYNEQFF. CDR3 DNA: TGTGCCAGCAGCTTAGAAATTAGGGGTTCCTACAATGAGCAGTTCTTC. This sequence joins TRBV7-9 and TRBJ2-1; TRBD1 is a possible D gene (5 bases). Trimming cost V 1 base and J 1 base, with 11 bases left between them. From germline, CDR1 is SEHNR and CDR2 FQNEAQ (reference sequence). This CDR3 comprises 16 residues.

This chain uses TRBV6-5 with TRBJ2-7; 10 nucleotides line up with TRBD1. Germline V gene lookup returns CDR1 MNHEY and CDR2 SVGAGI. With V trimmed by 5 bases and J by 6 bases, 7 bases remained unmatched. The CDR3 consists of 14 residues. Here the CDR3 reads CASSVGQGECEQYF. CDR3 in DNA: TGTGCCAGCAGTGTCGGACAGGGGGAGTGCGAGCAGTACTTC.

The V gene is TRBV9, the J gene TRBJ2-1; the D gene is possibly TRBD1 (6 bases). Germline CDR1 is SGDLS and CDR2 is YYNGEE. V was cut by 3 bases and J by 9 bases, with 19 bases left in between. This CDR3 spans 15 amino acids. The CDR3 bases are TGTGCCAGCAGCGAGGGAAGCAGGGAAGGGGGTGAGCAGTTCTTC. The encoded protein is CASSEGSREGGEQFF.

The rearrangement links TRBV18 to TRBJ1-6; 10 bases fit TRBD1. V trimming: 6 bases; J trimming: 5 bases; junction bases outside the gene matches: 4. The CDR3 has 15 residues. Germline V gene data show CDR1 as KGHSH and CDR2 as LQKENI. The CDR3 sequence: CASSPGTGDNSPLHF. For the CDR3, the DNA is TGTGCCAGCTCCCCCGGGACAGGGGATAATTCACCCCTCCACTTT.

The CDR3: CASSLEFRATENNEQFF. The CDR3 DNA reads as TGTGCCAGCAGTTTAGAATTCAGGGCTACCGAAAACAATGAGCAGTTCTTC. The rearrangement joins TRBV28 to TRBJ2-1, with TRBD1 as a possible D gene (5 bases). Between the trimmed V and J ends, which lost 2 bases and 5 bases, there was a span of 19 bases. CDR1 is MDHEN, CDR2 SYDVKM, per germline. There are 17 residues in the CDR3.

The chain employs TRBV7-9 and TRBJ2-5; possible D gene TRBD1, 5 bases. The CDR3 spans 15 residues. The germline V and J ends were trimmed by 4 bases and 1 base, with 13 bases remaining between them. CDR1 and CDR2 from the germline V gene are SEHNR and FQNEAQ (reference sequence). The CDR3 bases are TGTGCCAGCAGCTCTCGGCCAGGGATCCAAGAGACCCAGTACTTC. Translating it yields CASSSRPGIQETQYF.

About this clone itself: Within the sample, other DNA sequences also encode this same CDR3. The rearrangement links TRBV30 to TRBJ1-1; the D gene is possibly TRBD1 (6 bases). The CDR3 covers 12 residues. Germline assignment: CDR1 GTSNPN and CDR2 SVGIG (reference sequence). V was cut by 5 bases and J by 2 bases, with 9 bases left in between. CDR3 amino acids: CAWRGGNTEAFF. The CDR3, as DNA: TGTGCCTGGCGGGGGGGCAACACTGAAGCTTTCTTT.

V is TRBV5-1 and J is TRBJ1-5; 10 positions match TRBD1. Trimming removed 4 bases from V and 5 bases from J; junction bases left unmatched: 3. The CDR3 consists of 14 residues. Germline values: CDR1 SGHRS, CDR2 YFSETQ. CDR3 region: CASSTGTGDQPQHF. CDR3 sequence (DNA): TGCGCCAGCAGCACCGGGACAGGGGATCAGCCCCAGCATTTT.